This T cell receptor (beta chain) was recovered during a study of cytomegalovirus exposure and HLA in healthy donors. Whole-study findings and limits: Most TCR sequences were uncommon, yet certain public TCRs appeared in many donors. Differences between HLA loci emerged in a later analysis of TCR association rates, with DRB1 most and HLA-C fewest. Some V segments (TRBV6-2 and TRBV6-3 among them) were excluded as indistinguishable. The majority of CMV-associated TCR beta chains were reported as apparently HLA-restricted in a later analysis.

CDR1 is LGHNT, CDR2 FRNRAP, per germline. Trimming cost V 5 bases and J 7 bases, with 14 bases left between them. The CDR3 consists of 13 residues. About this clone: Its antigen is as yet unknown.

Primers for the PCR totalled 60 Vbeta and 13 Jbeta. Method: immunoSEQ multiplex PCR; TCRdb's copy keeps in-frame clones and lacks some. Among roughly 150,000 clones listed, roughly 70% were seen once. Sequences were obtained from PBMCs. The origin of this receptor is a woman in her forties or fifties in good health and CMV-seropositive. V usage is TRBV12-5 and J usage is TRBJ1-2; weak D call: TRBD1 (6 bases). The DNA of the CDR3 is TGTGCTAGTGGTCTCACACAGGGATCTGGCTACACCTTC. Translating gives CASGLTQGSGYTF.